The 5 T cell receptor beta chains in this list originate from one sample, sequenced in a study of T cells in Graves' hyperthyroidism and ophthalmopathy. Amplification yielded TCR beta CDR3 regions, with RNA transcripts as the source. HTBI primers were the set used in a first-round RT-PCR of the TCR CDR3. TCRdb re-called the multiplex PCR reads with MiXCR, one entry per CDR3 protein. The table includes about 640,000 distinct CDR3 sequences, approximately 14% detected once. The source material was blood. The receptors originated from a woman aged 50 to 65 with Graves' ophthalmopathy.

The chain has TRBV7-3 and TRBJ2-3; D ambiguous. Deletions cut 6 bases from V and 6 bases from J, with 13 bases between. This CDR3 contains 13 residues. Germline CDR1 is SGHTA and CDR2 is FQGTGA. CDR3 sequence: CASRDQNRDTQYF. The CDR3 DNA reads as TGTGCCAGCAGAGACCAGAATCGGGATACGCAGTATTTT.

This chain connects TRBV7-8 to TRBJ2-7; the match to TRBD2 covers 8 bases. The germline V gene has CDR1 SGHVS and CDR2 FQNEAQ. The length of the CDR3 is 15 residues. Germline trimming cut 5 bases from V and 4 bases from J; bases unmatched to any gene: 10. CDR3 DNA sequence: TGTGCCAGCAGCCCCCGAGCGGGAGTTTCGTACGAGCAGTACTTC. Translation gives CASSPRAGVSYEQYF.

The chain has TRBV19 and TRBJ2-3; D call uncertain. The germline CDR1 and CDR2 sequences are LNHDA and SQIVND (reference sequence). This CDR3 is 13 amino acids long. V was trimmed by 7 bases and J by 2 bases, leaving 10 bases between them. The CDR3 region has the DNA TGTGCCAGTACCCGGGTCCACACAGATACGCAGTATTTT. This sequence encodes CASTRVHTDTQYF.

There are many counts of this clonotype. The chain carries TRBV12-3 or TRBV12-4 and TRBJ2-7; a possible D gene is TRBD2 (5 bases). The V and J ends lost 1 base and 5 bases respectively, with 12 bases between them. The CDR3 covers 14 residues. CDR3: CASSLVSGVDEQYF. CDR3 bases: TGTGCCAGCAGTTTAGTTTCCGGGGTTGACGAGCAGTACTTC.

This clonotype has ten or more counts. The rearrangement uses TRBV9 and TRBJ2-5, with 8 bases that match TRBD2. Germline CDR1 is SGDLS and CDR2 is YYNGEE. The CDR3 extends over 15 amino acids. J gave up 5 bases and V 0 bases, and 6 bases lay outside the gene matches. CDR3 region: CASSVVASGSETQYF. The CDR3 bases are TGTGCCAGCAGCGTAGTGGCTAGCGGGTCTGAGACCCAGTACTTC.